This note documents a single T cell receptor (beta chain) sequence. Its antigen is undetermined. Primers for the PCR totalled 60 Vbeta and 13 Jbeta. TCRdb's copy holds only in-frame clones and misses some; the assay was immunoSEQ multiplex PCR. The repertoire has hundreds of thousands of clones, 70% to 85% of them found once; the top ten carry 3.5% to 4%. The sample comes from a study of cytomegalovirus exposure and HLA in healthy donors. For the study at large: HLA-typed donors contributed around 82 million unique TCRs, which were held in an early data release.

General study points: An analysis done earlier found most TCR beta V segments productive about 90% or about 30% of the time. Some highly shared sequence variants likely arose as a pipeline artifact.

Although they were nominally healthy when sampled, donors likely had unrecorded immune exposures. This CDR3 is built from 13 residues. Germline assignment: CDR1 MNHEY and CDR2 SVGAGI. V dropped 6 bases and J dropped 6 bases, with 14 bases sitting between them. The sequencing sample was made of PBMCs. The chain carries TRBV6-5 and TRBJ1-1; a possible D gene is TRBD1 (6 bases). This receptor was obtained from a male donor in good health and CMV-seronegative. The CDR3 DNA is TGTGCCAGCAGACCCCTGGGGGCGCCTGAAGCTTTCTTT. Protein: CASRPLGAPEAFF.